The entry that follows covers one T cell receptor (beta chain) sequence. The data derive from a study of T cell changes during pregnancy in multiple sclerosis. Repertoires were generated with immunoSEQ multiplex PCR, while TCRdb's copy carries only in-frame clones and drops some. The sample has tens of thousands of clones; around 93% are singletons. The V gene's germline CDR1 is MNHNY and CDR2 SVGAGI (reference sequence). V lost 0 bases and J lost 5, with 5 bases in between. CDR3 size: 13 residues. The source of this sequence is a female donor with multiple sclerosis, enrolled in a pregnancy study. Material: peripheral blood, obtained in the second trimester of pregnancy. The chain carries TRBV6-6 and TRBJ1-5; D gene unclear. CDR3 DNA sequence: TGTGCCAGCAGTTACTCTCCTGATCAGCCCCAGCATTTT. Residues: CASSYSPDQPQHF.